This note documents a single T cell receptor beta chain sequence. The germline V and J ends were trimmed by 0 bases and 4 bases, with 10 bases remaining between them. Germline CDR1 LNHNV, CDR2 YYDKDF (reference sequence). The CDR3 is 15 residues long. The sample originates from a study of blood T cell repertoires in COVID-19. Background on the study: The origin of the acute and convalescent COVID-19 samples was the United States, Italy and Spain.

Residents of approximately 25 US areas, aged about 18 to 95 years, made up the participants. The study counted Cohort 3 donors as recovered given two negative PCRs, clearance, or symptom resolution. Repertoires were generated with immunoSEQ multiplex PCR, while TCRdb's copy carries only in-frame clones and drops some. The sample shows approximately 490,000 clones, 80% to 90% of them seen only once. The sequencing sample was made of PBMCs or T cells enriched from blood (not recorded which). The source of this sequence is a woman in her fifties or sixties who had recovered from COVID-19. V gene TRBV15 combines with J gene TRBJ1-5; D ambiguous. The CDR3 here is CATSRDGLLNQPQHF. The CDR3 DNA reads as TGTGCCACCAGCAGAGATGGGCTCCTGAATCAGCCCCAGCATTTT.